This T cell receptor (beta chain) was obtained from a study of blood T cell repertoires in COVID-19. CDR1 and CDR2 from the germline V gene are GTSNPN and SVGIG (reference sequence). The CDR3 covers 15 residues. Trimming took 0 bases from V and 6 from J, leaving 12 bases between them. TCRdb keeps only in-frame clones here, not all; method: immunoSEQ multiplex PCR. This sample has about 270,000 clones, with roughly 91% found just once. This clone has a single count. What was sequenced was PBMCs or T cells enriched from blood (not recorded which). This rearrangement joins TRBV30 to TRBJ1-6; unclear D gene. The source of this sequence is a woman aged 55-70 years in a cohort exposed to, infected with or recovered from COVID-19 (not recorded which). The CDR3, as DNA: TGTGCCTGGAGTGTATTCGGGGATTTTAATTCACCCCTCCACTTT. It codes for CAWSVFGDFNSPLHF.